These 25 T cell receptor beta chains were sequenced from one sample in a study of radiation and T cells in renal cell carcinoma. Clones were read by immunoSEQ multiplex PCR, and TCRdb kept only the in-frame ones, dropping some. This sample has 110,000 to 150,000 clones; about 88% occur once, and the top ten carry approximately 12%. As for time point: baseline pretreatment blood. This sample's treatment: 15 Gy SBRT to primary tumor, nephrectomy 4 weeks later. Sequenced here: blood, sampled from a patient whose treatment included radiotherapy and nephrectomy. The receptor source for this set is a woman between 50 and 59 years old with renal cell carcinoma.

The rearrangement links TRBV29-1 to TRBJ1-2, with TRBD1 as a possible D gene (5 bases). Between the trimmed V and J ends, which lost 3 bases and 3 bases, there was a span of 14 bases. This CDR3 spans 14 amino acids. CDR1 is SQVTM, CDR2 ANQGSEA, per germline. For the CDR3, the DNA is TGCAGCGTTGATGTGGCAGGGACTCACTATGGCTACACCTTC. It translates to CSVDVAGTHYGYTF.

The chain carries TRBV14 and TRBJ1-1; tentative D call: TRBD1 (5 bases). CDR1 SGHDN and CDR2 FVKESK come from the germline V gene. V dropped 0 bases and J dropped 4 bases, with 9 bases sitting between them. The CDR3 extends over 14 amino acids. CDR3 DNA: TGTGCCAGCAGCCAAGACTCAGGGATCACTGAAGCTTTCTTT. It yields the protein CASSQDSGITEAFF.

The chain employs TRBV14 and TRBJ1-6; possible D gene TRBD1, 5 bases. The ends were cut back, 5 bases at V and 5 bases at J, with 13 bases in the middle. This CDR3 contains 15 residues. The germline V gene encodes CDR1 SGHDN and CDR2 FVKESK. In DNA, the CDR3 is TGTGCCAGCAGCTACCGACAGCCCGATAATTCACCCCTCCACTTT. This sequence encodes CASSYRQPDNSPLHF.

This clone appeared a few times. The chain employs TRBV7-9 and TRBJ1-1, with D perhaps TRBD1 (5 bases). CDR3 length: 15 residues. The germline V gene encodes CDR1 SEHNR and CDR2 FQNEAQ (reference sequence). V lost 4 bases, J lost 4 bases, and 16 bases lay in between. The CDR3 DNA reads TGTGCCAGCAGCTCCTCGGACACAATGGGCACTGAAGCTTTCTTT. Translating gives CASSSSDTMGTEAFF.

This clone has only a few counts. The chain combines TRBV7-2 with TRBJ1-4, with 7 bases fitting TRBD1. The CDR3 is 15 amino acids. Looked up from germline, CDR1 is SGHTA and CDR2 is FQGNSA. Trimming took 4 bases from V and 5 from J; bases not matched to a gene: 7. The CDR3 reads CASSSTGVGNEKLFF. The CDR3 DNA follows: TGTGCCAGCAGCTCCACAGGGGTGGGGAATGAAAAACTGTTTTTT.

Here the CDR3 reads CASSRGGRQYF. In nucleotides, the CDR3 is TGTGCCAGCAGTCGGGGGGGGAGACAGTACTTC. V gene TRBV6-5 combines with J gene TRBJ2-7; 8 nucleotides align to TRBD2. Per the germline V gene, CDR1 is MNHEY and CDR2 is SVGAGI. This CDR3 comprises 11 residues. V was clipped by 5 bases and J by 10 bases; unmatched bases: 4.

The chain uses TRBV30 and TRBJ1-2; perhaps TRBD1 as D (6 bases). CDR1 is GTSNPN, CDR2 SVGIG, per germline (reference sequence). V lost 3 bases and J lost 7, with 18 bases in between. The CDR3 spans 14 residues. CDR3 nucleotides: TGTGCCTGGAGGGTACAGGGAATCTTCTCTGGCTACACCTTC. As protein: CAWRVQGIFSGYTF.

The V call is TRBV4-1, the J call TRBJ1-4, with D possibly TRBD1 on 5 matching bases. Germline V gene sequence: CDR1 MGHRA, CDR2 YSYEKL. This CDR3 contains 15 residues. V was shortened by 1 base and J by 6 bases, with 12 bases between the two germline ends. CDR3 protein: CASSQVRGGDEKLFF. CDR3 coding DNA: TGCGCCAGCAGCCAAGTAAGGGGTGGAGATGAAAAACTGTTTTTT.

The CDR3 region is CASSPQTGTSVEQYF. The CDR3 nucleotides are TGTGCCAGCTCCCCCCAAACCGGGACTAGCGTCGAGCAGTACTTC. The V call is TRBV18, the J call TRBJ2-7; the match to TRBD2 covers 10 bases. The germline gives CDR1 KGHSH, CDR2 LQKENI. J was trimmed by 6 bases and V by 6 bases; bases with no gene match: 11. The CDR3 is made up of 15 amino acids.

The J gene is TRBJ1-4, the V gene TRBV5-6; tentatively, D is TRBD1 (6 bases). Germline lookup yields CDR1 SGHDT and CDR2 YYEEEE. The CDR3 extends over 15 amino acids. The V gene lost 1 base and the J gene lost 7 bases, with 14 bases spanning the gap. CDR3: CASSLRGGRIEKLFF. The CDR3 nucleotides are TGTGCCAGCAGCTTGAGGGGGGGCCGGATTGAAAAACTGTTTTTT.

This clone was seen once. This chain connects TRBV6-1 to TRBJ2-7, with D unclear. The length of the CDR3 is 13 residues. Germline V gene sequence: CDR1 MNHNS, CDR2 SASEGT. Trimming shortened V by 5 bases and J by 3 bases, and 11 bases separated the two germline ends. The CDR3, as DNA: TGTGCCAGCAGTTATGGTACTAACTACGAGCAGTACTTC. Its protein is CASSYGTNYEQYF.

A single count supports this clone. This chain's CDR3 is CASSEDRQGGQPQHF. The CDR3 nucleotides are TGTGCCAGCAGTGAAGATCGTCAGGGAGGTCAGCCCCAGCATTTT. The chain recombines TRBV2 with TRBJ1-5; TRBD1 might be the D (5 bases). The germline gives CDR1 SNHLY, CDR2 FYNNEI. This CDR3 spans 15 amino acids. V gave up 1 base and J gave up 6 bases, with 13 bases separating them.

This clone was detected once. The chain has TRBV11-2 and TRBJ2-7, with D perhaps assigned TRBD1 or TRBD2 (6 bases each). The CDR3 has 15 amino acids. V was shortened by 0 bases and J by 4 bases, with 13 bases between the two germline ends. Germline V gene sequence: CDR1 SGHAT, CDR2 FQNNGV. The chain's CDR3 is CASSLEGGTSYEQYF. The CDR3 coding sequence is TGTGCCAGCAGCTTAGAGGGCGGGACAAGTTACGAGCAGTACTTC. The whole variable domain, remainder taken from reference TRBV11-2 and TRBJ2-7, is EAGVAQSPRYKIIEKRQSVAFWCNPISGHATLYWYQQILGQGPKLLIQFQNNGVVDDSQLPKDRFSAERLKGVDSTLKIQPAKLEDSAVYLCASSLEGGTSYEQYFGPGTRLTVT.

This sequence joins TRBV29-1 and TRBJ1-1; maybe TRBD1 (6 bases). The CDR3 runs 14 residues. Germline loops: CDR1 SQVTM, CDR2 ANQGSEA. Deletions cut 6 bases from V and 0 bases from J, with 14 bases between. This CDR3 reads CSVAPTGLNTEAFF. The CDR3 nucleotides are TGCAGCGTGGCTCCTACAGGGTTGAACACTGAAGCTTTCTTT.

Note on this clone: Additional DNA sequences in this sample encode the identical CDR3. The chain links TRBV19 to TRBJ1-2, with D perhaps TRBD1 (5 bases). Germline V gene data show CDR1 as LNHDA and CDR2 as SQIVND (reference sequence). The CDR3 sequence is 13 residues long. Deletions cut 1 base from V and 5 bases from J, with 8 bases between. CDR3 in amino acids: CASSIGQPYGYTF. The CDR3, as DNA: TGTGCCAGTAGTATAGGACAGCCTTATGGCTACACCTTC.

The V gene is TRBV7-9, the J gene TRBJ2-7; D perhaps matches TRBD1 (7 bases). The CDR3 totals 15 residues. Germline V lookup: CDR1 SEHNR, CDR2 FQNEAQ (reference sequence). V lost 4 bases to trimming and J lost 2 bases, with 15 bases between them. CDR3 sequence reads: CASSSGGTVAYEQYF. In DNA form, the CDR3 reads TGTGCCAGCAGCTCCGGAGGGACAGTAGCCTACGAGCAGTACTTC.

The chain has TRBV7-9 and TRBJ1-2, with D perhaps TRBD1 (5 bases). Between the trimmed V and J ends, which lost 5 bases and 0 bases, there was a span of 13 bases. Germline V CDR1 and CDR2: SEHNR, FQNEAQ (reference sequence). This CDR3 has 15 amino acids. The CDR3 loop reads CASSPEGIPNYGYTF. The CDR3 nucleotides are TGTGCCAGCAGCCCAGAGGGGATTCCTAACTATGGCTACACCTTC.

J is TRBJ1-5 and V is TRBV2; unclear D gene. Trimming cost V 5 bases and J 0 bases, with 20 bases left between them. From germline, CDR1 is SNHLY and CDR2 FYNNEI. The CDR3 has 18 residues. As DNA, the CDR3 is TGTGCCAGCAGTCTGGTGATAGGAGTACAGAATAGCAATCAGCCCCAGCATTTT. Protein: CASSLVIGVQNSNQPQHF.

The rearrangement links TRBV11-2 to TRBJ2-3, with 9 bases matching TRBD2. The CDR3 has 15 residues. V shed 4 bases, J shed 2 bases, and the junction held 4 bases outside the gene matches. Looked up from germline, CDR1 is SGHAT and CDR2 is FQNNGV. The CDR3 nucleotides are TGTGCCAGCAGCTCCTGGACTAGCGACACAGATACGCAGTATTTT. This translates into CASSSWTSDTDTQYF.

This sequence joins TRBV6-1 and TRBJ2-5, with D perhaps matching TRBD2 (5 bases). V lost 6 bases to trimming and J lost 0 bases, with 5 bases between them. The CDR3 runs to 12 residues. Germline V gene lookup returns CDR1 MNHNS and CDR2 SASEGT. The CDR3 loop is CASRRDQETQYF. The CDR3 bases are TGTGCCAGCAGGAGGGACCAAGAGACCCAGTACTTC.

The J gene is TRBJ2-1, the V gene TRBV9, with D uncertain. This CDR3 has 11 residues. The germline V gene has CDR1 SGDLS and CDR2 YYNGEE. V was pared by 3 bases and J by 8 bases, with 6 bases between. In nucleotides, the CDR3 is TGTGCCAGCAGCGCCGCGTATGAGCAGTTCTTC. Its protein is CASSAAYEQFF. The complete variable domain, with remaining parts taken from reference TRBV9 and TRBJ2-1, reads DSGVTQTPKHLITATGQRVTLRCSPRSGDLSVYWYQQSLDQGLQFLIQYYNGEERAKGNILERFSAQQFPDLHSELNLSSLELGDSALYFCASSAAYEQFFGPGTRLTVL.

The genes are TRBV18 and TRBJ1-5; D is perhaps TRBD1 (5 bases). The V and J ends lost 1 base and 3 bases respectively, with 13 bases between them. Germline CDR1 KGHSH, CDR2 LQKENI. The CDR3 sequence is 16 residues long. CDR3 amino acids: CASSPRGDQINQPQHF. Written as DNA, the CDR3 is TGTGCCAGCTCACCACGGGGGGATCAGATCAATCAGCCCCAGCATTTT.

The chain has TRBV4-3 and TRBJ2-7; the match to TRBD2 covers 11 bases. With 0 bases clipped from V and 13 bases from J, the junction kept 8 bases outside the gene matches. In germline, CDR1 is LGHNA, CDR2 YSLEER. This CDR3 is built from 14 residues. CDR3 in DNA: TGCGCCAGCAGCCAAGATGAGGTAGCGGGGGGGCAATACTTC. Protein sequence: CASSQDEVAGGQYF.

The chain combines TRBV19 with TRBJ1-2; D gene unclear. Per the germline V gene, CDR1 is LNHDA and CDR2 is SQIVND (reference sequence). CDR3 length: 18 residues. Trimming shortened V by 2 bases and J by 0 bases, and 19 bases separated the two germline ends. In nucleotides, the CDR3 is TGTGCCAGTAGTATAAATGCGTATCGGGTAAAGTCTAACTATGGCTACACCTTC. Translated: CASSINAYRVKSNYGYTF.

This clone was detected once. V is TRBV7-3 and J is TRBJ2-5; no clear D gene. Germline CDR1 and CDR2: SGHTA and FQGTGA. This CDR3 has 13 residues. V lost 3 bases, J lost 4 bases, and 9 bases lay in between. CDR3: CASSFVPGETQYF. The CDR3, as DNA: TGTGCCAGCAGCTTCGTCCCGGGAGAGACCCAGTACTTC.